These 27 T cell receptor beta chains were sequenced from one sample in a study of response to subunit inactivated influenza vaccine. MiXCR, run by TCRdb on the RT-PCR reads, gives a single entry per CDR3 protein. This sample has some 850,000 distinct CDR3 sequences, with 15% to 20% found just once. Here the sequenced sample was PBMCs from blood, taken roughly 5 days after vaccination. These receptors all stem from a man aged 50 or older who received an inactivated influenza vaccine.

The rearrangement uses TRBV20-1 and TRBJ2-1; 8 bases match TRBD2. V was clipped by 1 base and J by 4 bases; unmatched bases: 15. CDR3 length equals 18 residues. Germline V gives CDR1 DFQATT, CDR2 SNEGSKA (reference sequence). CDR3 loop: CSARGGVREATPYNEQFF. CDR3 bases: TGCAGTGCTAGAGGGGGTGTGCGGGAGGCCACCCCGTACAATGAGCAGTTCTTC.

The chain employs TRBV12-3 or TRBV12-4 and TRBJ2-7, with D possibly matching TRBD1 (5 bases). Trimming shortened V by 5 bases and J by 0 bases, and 17 bases separated the two germline ends. The CDR3 is made up of 16 amino acids. The CDR3 is CASSGPDSPYSYEQYF. The CDR3 DNA is TGTGCCAGCAGTGGACCCGACAGTCCATACTCCTACGAGCAGTACTTC.

V usage is TRBV28 and J usage is TRBJ2-1; TRBD2 matches at 11 bases. The germline CDR1 and CDR2 sequences are MDHEN and SYDVKM. This CDR3 is built from 16 residues. The V and J ends lost 6 bases and 6 bases, in that order; junction bases with no gene match: 10. The CDR3 spells CASSILAGADANEQFF. CDR3 DNA: TGTGCCAGCAGCATACTAGCGGGGGCCGACGCCAATGAGCAGTTCTTC.

In this sample, this clonotype turned up a few times. The genes are TRBV12-3 or TRBV12-4 and TRBJ1-2, with a tentative D call TRBD1 (5 bases). V was trimmed by 8 bases and J by 8 bases, leaving 21 bases between them. CDR3 length: 14 residues. The CDR3 reads CASGTTGGFMGYTF. For the CDR3, the DNA is TGTGCCAGCGGGACCACAGGAGGCTTTATGGGCTACACCTTC.

The rearrangement links TRBV20-1 to TRBJ2-1; TRBD2 matches 7 bases. The V gene end was trimmed by 0 bases and the J gene end by 7 bases; junction bases not matched to a gene: 12. The CDR3 covers 16 residues. Germline values: CDR1 DFQATT, CDR2 SNEGSKA (reference sequence). CDR3 loop: CSARDPWGRARNEQFF. As DNA, the CDR3 is TGCAGTGCTAGAGATCCCTGGGGGAGGGCCCGGAATGAGCAGTTCTTC.

V usage is TRBV24-1 and J usage is TRBJ2-2; 9 positions match TRBD1. V shed 0 bases, J shed 5 bases, and the junction held 9 bases outside the gene matches. This CDR3 spans 18 amino acids. Germline V gives CDR1 KGHDR, CDR2 SFDVKD. The CDR3 DNA reads as TGTGCCACCAGTGATTTGGGTACAGGGGGCGCGGTTACCGGGGAGCTGTTTTTT. It encodes CATSDLGTGGAVTGELFF.

This clonotype was counted ten times or more. The CDR3: CASRLDNSGNTIYF. The DNA for the CDR3 is TGTGCCAGCAGATTGGACAACTCTGGAAACACCATATATTTT. The gene calls are TRBV12-3 or TRBV12-4 and TRBJ1-3; D possibly corresponds to TRBD1 (5 bases). There are 14 residues in the CDR3. The V and J ends lost 6 bases and 0 bases respectively, with 9 bases between them.

This clonotype was found many times. The CDR3 loop reads CASSPGTSGTDTQYF. The DNA for the CDR3 is TGTGCCAGCAGCCCTGGGACTAGCGGCACAGATACGCAGTATTTT. The gene calls are TRBV7-9 and TRBJ2-3, with TRBD2 matching over 10 bases. Germline lookup yields CDR1 SEHNR and CDR2 FQNEAQ (reference sequence). J gave up 1 base and V 5 bases, and 3 bases lay outside the gene matches. The CDR3 has 15 amino acids.

The genes are TRBV7-9 and TRBJ2-7, with a possible D match to TRBD2 (6 bases). V was cut by 4 bases and J by 2 bases, with 9 bases left in between. The CDR3 contains 13 residues. Germline V gives CDR1 SEHNR, CDR2 FQNEAQ (reference sequence). CDR3 nucleotides: TGTGCCAGCAGCTCCGGGGAGGCCTACGAGCAGTACTTC. Residues: CASSSGEAYEQYF. Using reference TRBV7-9 and TRBJ2-7 for the parts outside the CDR3, the full variable domain is DTGVSQNPRHKITKRGQNVTFRCDPISEHNRLYWYRQTLGQGPEFLTYFQNEAQLEKSRLLSDRFSAERPKGSFSTLEIQRTEQGDSAMYLCASSSGEAYEQYFGPGTRLTVT.

The V call is TRBV7-9, the J call TRBJ2-2; TRBD2 is a possible D gene (5 bases). The V and J ends lost 5 bases and 6 bases respectively, with 16 bases between them. The CDR3 sequence is 15 residues long. Germline V gives CDR1 SEHNR, CDR2 FQNEAQ (reference sequence). This chain's CDR3 is CASSQVLGYAGELFF. The CDR3 region has the DNA TGTGCCAGCAGCCAAGTACTAGGATACGCCGGGGAGCTGTTTTTT.

Ten or more counts support this clonotype. The chain carries TRBV6-1 and TRBJ2-5; no firm D call. Trimming took 6 bases from V and 5 from J, leaving 13 bases between them. Looked up from germline, CDR1 is MNHNS and CDR2 is SASEGT. This CDR3 is 13 amino acids long. The chain's CDR3 is CASSTPPLETQYF. The CDR3 bases are TGTGCCAGCAGCACCCCTCCGCTGGAGACCCAGTACTTC.

This clonotype has only a few counts. The DNA for the CDR3 is TGCAGTGCTAGAGTGGCGGGAGGGCCCCATACGCAGTATTTT. Translated, it gives CSARVAGGPHTQYF. The chain couples TRBV20-1 to TRBJ2-3, with 9 bases aligning to TRBD2. Germline CDR1 reads DFQATT; CDR2 reads SNEGSKA (reference sequence). V shed 1 base, J shed 7 bases, and the junction held 6 bases outside the gene matches. The CDR3 runs to 14 residues.

This clonotype turned up a few times. The chain has TRBV7-2 and TRBJ1-1; D not resolved. Per germline, CDR1 SGHTA and CDR2 FQGNSA. V shed 2 bases and J shed 8 bases, with 21 bases lying between them. This CDR3 region has 16 residues. The DNA for the CDR3 is TGTGCCAGCAGCTTATACGTCCGGGAGCCGTCGTGGGAAGCTTTCTTT. Translated: CASSLYVREPSWEAFF.

The gene calls are TRBV5-4 and TRBJ2-7; D possibly matches TRBD1 or TRBD2 (6 bases each). The CDR3 spans 16 residues. Trimming removed 5 bases at V and 0 bases at J, with 18 bases between. The germline CDR1 and CDR2 sequences are SGHNT and YYREEE (reference sequence). The CDR3 nucleotides read TGTGCCAGCAGACCAACCCCCAGGGGAGGCTCCTACGAGCAGTACTTC. Protein: CASRPTPRGGSYEQYF.

This clonotype came up a few times. The V and J genes are TRBV12-3 or TRBV12-4 and TRBJ2-2; 8 positions agree with TRBD1. J gave up 4 bases and V 5 bases, and 6 bases lay outside the gene matches. The CDR3 has 15 amino acids. DNA of the CDR3: TGTGCCAGCAGTAGCCGACAGGGGCGCACCGGGGAGCTGTTTTTT. Amino acid sequence: CASSSRQGRTGELFF.

The chain uses TRBV6-1 and TRBJ2-2; 7 bases are shared with TRBD1. V trimming: 6 bases; J trimming: 3 bases; junction bases outside the gene matches: 7. Germline CDR1 MNHNS, CDR2 SASEGT. The CDR3 is 15 residues long. The CDR3 loop is CASSRTGLYTGELFF. CDR3 coding DNA: TGTGCCAGCAGCCGGACAGGATTATACACCGGGGAGCTGTTTTTT.

The rearrangement uses TRBV2 and TRBJ2-3; D unresolved. The germline gives CDR1 SNHLY, CDR2 FYNNEI. V lost 4 bases and J 2 bases, leaving 13 bases between the germline ends. The CDR3 runs 15 residues. The CDR3 protein is CASSAAPPFTDTQYF. The CDR3, as DNA: TGTGCCAGCAGTGCTGCACCCCCTTTCACAGATACGCAGTATTTT.

This clonotype appeared a few times. This rearrangement joins TRBV25-1 to TRBJ2-1; D is possibly TRBD1 (5 bases). CDR3 length: 10 residues. The V gene's germline CDR1 is MGHDK and CDR2 SYGVNS. With 7 bases removed from V and 7 bases from J, the gap between germline ends came to 5 bases. The DNA for the CDR3 is TGTGCCAGCAAGGGGAATGAGCAGTTCTTC. Protein product: CASKGNEQFF.

This chain links TRBV15 with TRBJ1-2; 10 bases align to TRBD1. The CDR3 is 17 residues long. CDR1 and CDR2 (germline): LNHNV, YYDKDF (reference sequence). V trimming: 0 bases; J trimming: 3 bases; junction bases outside the gene matches: 7. The CDR3 region is CATSRDLMTGGDYGYTF. The CDR3 DNA follows: TGTGCCACCAGCAGAGATTTAATGACAGGGGGCGACTATGGCTACACCTTC.

The chain is built from TRBV7-9 and TRBJ2-2; 7 nucleotides line up with TRBD2. CDR3 length: 16 amino acids. With 1 base clipped from V and 2 bases from J, the junction kept 4 bases outside the gene matches. Germline CDR1 and CDR2: SEHNR and FQNEAQ (reference sequence). The CDR3 spells CASSLGGLLNTGELFF. The CDR3 DNA reads as TGTGCCAGCAGCTTAGGGGGACTACTCAACACCGGGGAGCTGTTTTTT. The variable domain in full, completed from reference TRBV7-9 and TRBJ2-2, reads DTGVSQNPRHKITKRGQNVTFRCDPISEHNRLYWYRQTLGQGPEFLTYFQNEAQLEKSRLLSDRFSAERPKGSFSTLEIQRTEQGDSAMYLCASSLGGLLNTGELFFGEGSRLTVL.

The chain employs TRBV30 and TRBJ2-7; 11 nucleotides align to TRBD1. CDR3 size: 14 residues. With V trimmed by 2 bases and J by 2 bases, 2 bases remained unmatched. CDR1 GTSNPN and CDR2 SVGIG come from the germline V gene (reference sequence). The chain's CDR3 is CAWSRTGGPYEQYF. CDR3 nucleotide sequence: TGTGCCTGGAGTCGGACAGGGGGCCCCTACGAGCAGTACTTC.

This clonotype has just one count. A much larger clone differs from this one at a single base, so this may be a read error. The chain uses TRBV18 and TRBJ2-5; a possible D gene is TRBD1 (6 bases). This CDR3 is built from 17 residues. CDR1 and CDR2 from the germline V gene are KGHSH and LQKENI. The CDR3 sequence: CARSPSQGFWGQETQYF. The CDR3 region has the DNA TGTGCCAGATCACCGTCCCAGGGGTTTTGGGGCCAAGAGACCCAGTACTTC.

This clonotype was seen at least ten times. This sequence joins TRBV3-1 and TRBJ2-5; either TRBD1 or TRBD2 may supply D (5 bases each). The CDR3 consists of 14 residues. Trimming cost V 4 bases and J 4 bases, with 13 bases left between them. Germline-derived CDR1 and CDR2 are LGHDT and YNNKEL (reference sequence). The CDR3 spells CASSRRQRGETQYF. The CDR3 DNA is TGTGCCAGCAGCCGACGACAGAGGGGAGAGACCCAGTACTTC.

There are a few counts of this clonotype. The chain combines TRBV29-1 with TRBJ2-7; 9 bases align to TRBD1. The germline gives CDR1 SQVTM, CDR2 ANQGSEA. The CDR3 sequence is 14 residues long. Unmatched junction bases numbered 7, after V lost 5 bases and J lost 2 bases. CDR3 amino acids: CSVPPGQGPYEQYF. The CDR3 DNA reads TGCAGCGTTCCCCCGGGACAGGGACCCTACGAGCAGTACTTC.

This clonotype was seen a handful of times. The genes are TRBV12-3 or TRBV12-4 and TRBJ1-1, with a weak D call TRBD1 (5 bases). There are 16 residues in the CDR3. V was trimmed by 2 bases and J by 3 bases, leaving 16 bases between them. CDR3 bases: TGTGCCAGCAGTTTAATGGTTTGGGACGCTCACACTGAAGCTTTCTTT. This codes for CASSLMVWDAHTEAFF.

This clonotype was observed once. The J gene is TRBJ1-3, the V gene TRBV7-2; possibly TRBD1 for D (5 bases). CDR1 and CDR2 from the germline V gene are SGHTA and FQGNSA. The germline V and J ends were trimmed by 7 bases and 5 bases, with 15 bases remaining between them. The CDR3 sequence is 14 residues long. The CDR3, as DNA: TGTGCCAGCACCTTGGAACGGGGCAGAAACACCATATATTTT. Its protein product is CASTLERGRNTIYF.

The CDR3 region is CASSLDQSLSYEQYF. CDR3 DNA: TGTGCCAGCAGCTTAGACCAGTCTCTATCCTACGAGCAGTACTTC. The V gene is TRBV5-4, the J gene TRBJ2-7; D not resolved. Trimming took 2 bases from V and 1 from J, leaving 13 bases between them. The CDR3 extends over 15 amino acids. Germline CDR1 and CDR2: SGHNT and YYREEE (reference sequence).